This T cell receptor beta chain was documented in a study of blood T cell repertoires in COVID-19. About the study: The United States, Italy and Spain were the sources of the acute and convalescent COVID-19 samples.

The method was immunoSEQ multiplex PCR; TCRdb's version includes in-frame clones alone and lacks a portion of them. The sample includes tens of thousands of clones, roughly 86% of them seen just once. The material sequenced was peripheral blood. The receptor's source is a man aged 60 to 69 with active or convalescent COVID-19.

The CDR3 loop is CASSQESLVNGAYNEQFF. In nucleotides, the CDR3 is TGCGCCAGCAGCCAAGAGTCCCTAGTAAATGGCGCCTACAATGAGCAGTTCTTC. The rearrangement links TRBV4-1 to TRBJ2-1; D is unresolved. The CDR3 extends over 18 amino acids. Germline assignment: CDR1 MGHRA and CDR2 YSYEKL. Trimming stripped 0 bases from V and 2 bases from J, with 17 bases between.